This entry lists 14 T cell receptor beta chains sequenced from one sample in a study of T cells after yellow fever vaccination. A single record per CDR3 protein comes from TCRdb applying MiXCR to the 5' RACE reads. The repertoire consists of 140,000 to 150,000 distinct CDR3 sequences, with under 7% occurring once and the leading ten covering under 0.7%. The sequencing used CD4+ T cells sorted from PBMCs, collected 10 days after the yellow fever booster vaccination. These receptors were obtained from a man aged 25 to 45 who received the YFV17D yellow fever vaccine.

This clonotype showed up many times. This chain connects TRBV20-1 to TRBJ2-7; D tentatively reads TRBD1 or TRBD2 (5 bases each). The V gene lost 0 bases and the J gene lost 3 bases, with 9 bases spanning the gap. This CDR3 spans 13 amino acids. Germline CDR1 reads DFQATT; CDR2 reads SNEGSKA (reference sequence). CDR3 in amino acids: CSARDRDLYEQYF. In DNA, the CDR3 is TGCAGTGCTAGAGACAGGGACCTCTACGAGCAGTACTTC.

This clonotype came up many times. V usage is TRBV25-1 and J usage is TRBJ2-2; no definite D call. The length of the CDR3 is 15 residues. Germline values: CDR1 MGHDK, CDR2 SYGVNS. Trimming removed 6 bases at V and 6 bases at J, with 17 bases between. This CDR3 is CASSQTDSFPGELFF. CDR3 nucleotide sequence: TGTGCCAGCAGCCAGACGGATTCCTTCCCCGGGGAGCTGTTTTTT.

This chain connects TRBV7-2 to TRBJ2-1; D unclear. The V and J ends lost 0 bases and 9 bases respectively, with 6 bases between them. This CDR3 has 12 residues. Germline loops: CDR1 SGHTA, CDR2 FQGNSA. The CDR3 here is CASSLAFGEQFF. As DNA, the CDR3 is TGTGCCAGCAGCTTAGCGTTTGGTGAGCAGTTCTTC.

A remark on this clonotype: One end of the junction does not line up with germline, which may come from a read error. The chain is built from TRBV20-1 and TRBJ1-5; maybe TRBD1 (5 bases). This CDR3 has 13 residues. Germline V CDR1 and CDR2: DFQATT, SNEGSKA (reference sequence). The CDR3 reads CSARGTTDQPHHF. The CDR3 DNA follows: TGCAGTGCTAGAGGGACAACCGATCAGCCCCATCATTTT.

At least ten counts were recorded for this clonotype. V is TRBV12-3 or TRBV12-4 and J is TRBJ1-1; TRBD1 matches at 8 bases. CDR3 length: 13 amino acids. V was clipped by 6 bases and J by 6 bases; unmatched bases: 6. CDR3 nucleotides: TGTGCCAGCAGCCTGGTGGACAGGGCTGAAGCTTTCTTT. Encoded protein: CASSLVDRAEAFF.

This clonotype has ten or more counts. The CDR3 protein is CASSPDYQETQYF. The CDR3 nucleotides are TGTGCCAGCTCACCAGACTATCAAGAGACCCAGTACTTC. This chain joins TRBV18 and TRBJ2-5, with D perhaps matching TRBD2 (5 bases). CDR1 and CDR2 (germline): KGHSH, LQKENI. The CDR3 length is 13 residues. The V end lost 2 bases, the J end lost 2 bases, and 6 bases lay between the germline ends.

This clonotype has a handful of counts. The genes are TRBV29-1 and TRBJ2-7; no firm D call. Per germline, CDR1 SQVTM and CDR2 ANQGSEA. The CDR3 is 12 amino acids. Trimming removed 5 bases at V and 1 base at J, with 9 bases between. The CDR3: CSVRADSYEQYF. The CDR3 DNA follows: TGCAGCGTTCGGGCGGATTCCTACGAGCAGTACTTC.

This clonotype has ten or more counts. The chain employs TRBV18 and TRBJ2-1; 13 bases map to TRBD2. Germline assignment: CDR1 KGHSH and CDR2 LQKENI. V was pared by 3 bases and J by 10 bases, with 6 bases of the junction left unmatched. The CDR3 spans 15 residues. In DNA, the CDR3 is TGTGCCAGCTCACCCGGACTAGCGGGAGAGGGGGAGCAGTTCTTC. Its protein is CASSPGLAGEGEQFF.

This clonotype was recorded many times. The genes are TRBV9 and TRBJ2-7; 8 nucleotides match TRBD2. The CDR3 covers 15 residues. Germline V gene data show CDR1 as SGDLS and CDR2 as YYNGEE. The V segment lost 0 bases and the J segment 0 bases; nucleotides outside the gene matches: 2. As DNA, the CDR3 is TGTGCCAGCAGCGTAGGTAGCGGGACCTCCTACGAGCAGTACTTC. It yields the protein CASSVGSGTSYEQYF.

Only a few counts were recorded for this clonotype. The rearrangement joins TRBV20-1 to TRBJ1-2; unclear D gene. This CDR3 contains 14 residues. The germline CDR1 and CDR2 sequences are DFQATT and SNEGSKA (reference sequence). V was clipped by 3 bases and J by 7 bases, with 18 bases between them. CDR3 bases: TGCAGTGCTAGGGGTAGAGATTATAGAGGTGGCTACACCTTC. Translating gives CSARGRDYRGGYTF.

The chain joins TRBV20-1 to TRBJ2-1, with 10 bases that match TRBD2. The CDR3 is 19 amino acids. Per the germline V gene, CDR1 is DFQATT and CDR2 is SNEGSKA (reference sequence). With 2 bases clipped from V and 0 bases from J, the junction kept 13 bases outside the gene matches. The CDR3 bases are TGCAGTGCTAGATCCCGGGTTAGCGGGAGGTCGAGCTCCTACAATGAGCAGTTCTTC. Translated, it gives CSARSRVSGRSSSYNEQFF.

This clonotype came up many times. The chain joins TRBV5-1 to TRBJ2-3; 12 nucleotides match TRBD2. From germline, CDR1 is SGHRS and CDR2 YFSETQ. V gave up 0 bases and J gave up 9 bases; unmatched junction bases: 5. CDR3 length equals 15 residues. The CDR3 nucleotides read TGCGCCAGCAGCTTGGGACTAGCGGGAGCGGGCACGCAGTATTTT. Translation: CASSLGLAGAGTQYF.

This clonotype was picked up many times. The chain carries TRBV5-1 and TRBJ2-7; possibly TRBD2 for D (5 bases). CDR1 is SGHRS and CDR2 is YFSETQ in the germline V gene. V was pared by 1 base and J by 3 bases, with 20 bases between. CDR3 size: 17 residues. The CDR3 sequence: CASSLNPAATRSYEQYF. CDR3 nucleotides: TGCGCCAGCAGCTTGAATCCAGCGGCAACACGAAGCTACGAGCAGTACTTC.

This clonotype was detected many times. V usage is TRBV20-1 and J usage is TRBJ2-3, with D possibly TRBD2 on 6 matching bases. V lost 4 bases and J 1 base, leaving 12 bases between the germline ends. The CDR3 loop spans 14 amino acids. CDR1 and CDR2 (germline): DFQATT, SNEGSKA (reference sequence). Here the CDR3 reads CSAIPGAGTDTQYF. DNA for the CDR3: TGCAGTGCTATTCCGGGAGCGGGCACAGATACGCAGTATTTT.